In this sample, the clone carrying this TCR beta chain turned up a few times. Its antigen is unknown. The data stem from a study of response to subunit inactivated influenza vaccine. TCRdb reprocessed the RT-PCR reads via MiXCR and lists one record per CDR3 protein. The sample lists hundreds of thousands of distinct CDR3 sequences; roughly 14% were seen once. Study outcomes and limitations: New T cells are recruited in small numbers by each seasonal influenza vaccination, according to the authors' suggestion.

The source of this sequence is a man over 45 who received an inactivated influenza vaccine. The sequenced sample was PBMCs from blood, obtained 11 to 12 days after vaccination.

CDR3 nucleotides: TGTGCCAGCAGCTTACGGGCGTTGGGGGCGTACAATGAGCAGTTCTTC. It specifies CASSLRALGAYNEQFF. This chain links TRBV7-9 with TRBJ2-1; D perhaps matches TRBD1 (6 bases). Trimming took 2 bases from V and 4 from J, leaving 15 bases between them. The V gene's germline CDR1 is SEHNR and CDR2 FQNEAQ (reference sequence). The CDR3 contains 16 residues.